The 5 T cell receptor beta chains given below trace back to one sample, sequenced in a study of identical twins (dated by TCRdb to about 2016). Library preparation was by 5' RACE. The instrument was an Illumina HiSeq 2000. TCRdb trimmed the raw reads at Q25, called clones with MiXCR and kept productive beta chains. For every CDR3 protein sequence, its rows merge into one entry that carries the most common genes and DNA. Here the sample has around 1.7 million distinct CDR3 sequences; less than 35% occur a single time. Over 0.25% of the sample comes from the top ten. The sample taken for sequencing was cord blood. Receptors were obtained from a newborn girl in good health.

Only a few counts were recorded for this clonotype. The chain combines TRBV4-1 with TRBJ2-3; perhaps TRBD1 as D (5 bases). From germline, CDR1 is MGHRA and CDR2 YSYEKL. The CDR3 has 15 amino acids. The germline V and J ends were trimmed by 4 bases and 0 bases, with 11 bases remaining between them. The CDR3 nucleotides are TGCGCCAGCAGCCCCCGACAGTCTAGCACAGATACGCAGTATTTT. Encoded protein: CASSPRQSSTDTQYF.

V usage is TRBV18 and J usage is TRBJ1-4, with 10 bases lining up with TRBD1. V was pared by 1 base and J by 10 bases, with 3 bases of the junction left unmatched. In germline, CDR1 is KGHSH, CDR2 LQKENI. The CDR3 is 14 amino acids. The CDR3 DNA follows: TGTGCCAGCTCACCACGACAGGGGGCAGGAAAACTGTTTTTT. This gives the protein CASSPRQGAGKLFF.

This clonotype was observed a handful of times. The chain recombines TRBV5-5 with TRBJ1-2; D is ambiguous. The V end was cut by 3 bases, the J end by 3 bases, with 12 bases between. There are 14 residues in the CDR3. Germline V gives CDR1 SGHKS, CDR2 YYEKEE (reference sequence). DNA of the CDR3: TGTGCCAGCAGCTCGGCGCGGGCTTACTATGGCTACACCTTC. It yields the protein CASSSARAYYGYTF.

The chain recombines TRBV18 with TRBJ2-7; D is tentatively TRBD1 or TRBD2 (6 bases each). The CDR3 is 15 residues long. V was shortened by 2 bases and J by 3 bases, with 14 bases between the two germline ends. Germline V gives CDR1 KGHSH, CDR2 LQKENI. The CDR3 DNA sequence: TGTGCCAGCTCACCAGAGGGGGGAGGCTACTACGAGCAGTACTTC. Protein product: CASSPEGGGYYEQYF.

In this sample, this clonotype turned up a few times. The chain carries TRBV30 and TRBJ2-7; D is undetermined. V was trimmed by 4 bases and J by 1 base, leaving 8 bases between them. CDR1 is GTSNPN and CDR2 is SVGIG in the germline V gene (reference sequence). This CDR3 region has 12 residues. The CDR3: CAWNSVSYEQYF. Written as DNA, the CDR3 is TGTGCCTGGAATTCCGTTTCCTACGAGCAGTACTTC.